Detailed here is one T cell receptor (beta chain). The antigen is undetermined. The data were obtained in a study of shared clonotypes between healthy human individuals. Regarding the study as a whole: Sequencing depth was a factor that was expected to affect clonotype sharing among donors. Compared with clonotypes that all four donors shared, non-shared clonotypes had lower generation probabilities. The sharing of 4.5% to 5% of naive CD4 clonotypes was seen across a few donors.

Clones were sequenced by immunoSEQ multiplex PCR, and TCRdb holds only the in-frame ones, with some missing. The data hold 1.6 million or so clones, with approximately 97% observed a single time. Donors were healthy HIV-negative adults without recent acute infections or vaccinations. Material for sequencing was naive CD4+ T cells sorted from blood. The subset denotes: CD45RA+ positively selected. The TCR sequence derives from a man aged 30 to 45 in good health.

The CDR3 sequence is CASGHYGTAEETQYF. CDR3 in DNA: TGTGCCAGCGGCCACTACGGGACAGCCGAGGAGACCCAGTACTTC. This rearrangement joins TRBV7-3 to TRBJ2-5; TRBD1 agrees at 7 bases. CDR1 is SGHTA and CDR2 is FQGTGA in the germline V gene. V was pared by 8 bases and J by 5 bases, with 14 bases of the junction left unmatched. The CDR3 contains 15 residues.